This T cell receptor beta chain was recovered during a study of cytomegalovirus exposure and HLA in healthy donors. Study-wide points: Common viral pathogens seemed, in a later analysis, to connect with several of the most significant clusters.

As regards this clone: Antigen unknown.

Both 60 Vbeta primers and 13 Jbeta primers went into the PCR. Profiling relied on immunoSEQ multiplex PCR, and the TCRdb table lists in-frame clones only, not all of them. The sample holds 140,000 to 150,000 clones, about 70% seen once. V was clipped by 3 bases and J by 8 bases; unmatched bases: 14. There are 17 residues in the CDR3. CDR1 and CDR2 from the germline V gene are SEHNR and FQNEAQ (reference sequence). The chain couples TRBV7-9 to TRBJ2-1, with 9 bases aligning to TRBD2. The specimen was PBMCs. The TCR was taken from a woman in her 40s in good health and CMV-seronegative. The CDR3, as DNA: TGTGCCAGCAGCTTTTATGCCGGGACTAGCTTCGACGATGAGCAGTTCTTC. It translates to CASSFYAGTSFDDEQFF.